This T cell receptor beta chain was identified during a study of shared clonotypes between healthy human individuals. The repertoire was sequenced with immunoSEQ multiplex PCR; TCRdb's copy has only in-frame clones and lacks some. The profile shows fewer than 850,000 clones, 95% to 97% of them singletons. Naive CD8 cells, CD45RO-negative and positively selected for CCR7, excluded terminally differentiated effector memory CD45RA+ cells. The CDR3 has 19 residues. The chain recombines TRBV21-1 with TRBJ1-1; the D call of TRBD1 is as the table states it, not checked on the DNA. TRBV21-1 is an annotated pseudogene. Sequenced input: naive CD8+ T cells sorted from blood. This receptor was identified in a man aged 25-45 years in good health. The CDR3 DNA is TGTGCCAGCAGCCCCTGGGCAAGTGGACAAAACTATAAGAACACTGAAGCTTTCTTT. Amino acid sequence: CASSPWASGQNYKNTEAFF.